This T cell receptor beta chain was obtained from a study of low-dose radiotherapy and immunotherapy resistance in tumors. The overall study: Treatment of Cohort 2 consisted of 1 Gy per fraction every two weeks, amounting to 13 Gy over 26 weeks. Ipilimumab 1 mg/kg every six weeks, together with nivolumab 240 mg every two weeks, was given intravenously to patients. Starting cycle 1 day 1, oral aspirin 300 mg was given daily for four cycles. Gene-specific TRAV and TRBV primers were used for first-strand cDNA, covering alpha and beta chains.

V was trimmed by 6 bases and J by 6 bases, leaving 10 bases between them. Germline V gene data show CDR1 as SQVTM and CDR2 as ANQGSEA. The CDR3 length is 11 residues. Time point denoted: before trial treatment. TCR amplification used 20 to 25 PCR cycles, a constant-region primer and a V-primer adapter. MiXCR, applied by TCRdb to the reads, yields one record per CDR3 protein. The profile shows fewer than 60,000 distinct CDR3 sequences, 10% to 15% of them singletons. This clonotype was detected many times. The source was PBMCs, collected before treatment. The chain carries TRBV29-1 and TRBJ2-3, with D hard to call. The sequence was obtained from a female donor with ovarian cancer. CDR3: CSVTPGDTQYF. The DNA for the CDR3 is TGCAGCGTCACGCCCGGGGATACGCAGTATTTT.